This T cell receptor (beta chain) was captured by sequencing in a study of blood T cell repertoires in COVID-19. Study details: From the United States, Italy and Spain came samples of acute and convalescent COVID-19. Sources were T cells, B-cell-depleted T cells, or PBMCs; the material itself was cDNA or gDNA.

V was trimmed by 1 base and J by 0 bases, leaving 10 bases between them. This CDR3 has 17 residues. Per germline, CDR1 MDHEN and CDR2 SYDVKM. In the original analysis: Counts of nucleated cells, estimated from reference gene primer amplification, were obtained. Sequenced by immunoSEQ multiplex PCR; TCRdb stores in-frame clones only, minus some. Clone size and the V and J calls come from that table; the DNA yielded D and trimming. In the table there are nearly 40,000 clones, approximately 90% of which are singletons. Sequenced: peripheral blood. This rearrangement joins TRBV28 to TRBJ1-6, with D uncertain. This clonotype originated in a man aged 50 to 60 in a cohort sampled during active COVID-19. The CDR3 DNA is TGTGCCAGCAGTTTATTACAGCCAGACTCCTATAATTCACCCCTCCACTTT. Protein sequence: CASSLLQPDSYNSPLHF.